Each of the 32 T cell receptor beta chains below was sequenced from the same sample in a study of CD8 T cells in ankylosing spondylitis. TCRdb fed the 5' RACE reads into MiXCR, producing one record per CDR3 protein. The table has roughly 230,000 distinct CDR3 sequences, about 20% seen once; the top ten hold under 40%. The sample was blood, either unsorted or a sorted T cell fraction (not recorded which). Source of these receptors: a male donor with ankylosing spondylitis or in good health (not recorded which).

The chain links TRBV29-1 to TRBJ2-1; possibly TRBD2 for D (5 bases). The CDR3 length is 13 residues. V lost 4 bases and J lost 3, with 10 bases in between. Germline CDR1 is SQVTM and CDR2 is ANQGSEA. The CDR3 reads CSVGPADYNEQFF. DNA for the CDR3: TGCAGCGTTGGCCCAGCGGACTACAATGAGCAGTTCTTC.

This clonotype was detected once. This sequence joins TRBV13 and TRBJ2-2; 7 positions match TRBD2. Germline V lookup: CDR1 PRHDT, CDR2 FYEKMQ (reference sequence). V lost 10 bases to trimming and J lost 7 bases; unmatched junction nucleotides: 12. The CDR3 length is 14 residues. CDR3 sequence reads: CAMGPGGIGGELFF. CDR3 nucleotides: TGTGCCATGGGCCCCGGGGGGATCGGCGGGGAGCTGTTTTTT.

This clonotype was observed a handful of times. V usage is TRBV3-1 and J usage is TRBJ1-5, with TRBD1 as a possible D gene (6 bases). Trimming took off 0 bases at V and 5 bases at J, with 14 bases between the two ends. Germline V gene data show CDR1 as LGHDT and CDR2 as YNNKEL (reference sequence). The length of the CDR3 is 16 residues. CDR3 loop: CASSQDFGTNYQPQHF. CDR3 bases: TGTGCCAGCAGCCAAGATTTCGGGACAAATTATCAGCCCCAGCATTTT.

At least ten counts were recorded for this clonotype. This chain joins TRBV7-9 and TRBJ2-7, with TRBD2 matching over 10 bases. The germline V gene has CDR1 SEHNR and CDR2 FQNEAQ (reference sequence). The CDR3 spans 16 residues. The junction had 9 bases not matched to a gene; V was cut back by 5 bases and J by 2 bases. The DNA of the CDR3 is TGTGCCAGCAGCCTAGGTGGACTAGCGGATACCTACGAGCAGTACTTC. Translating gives CASSLGGLADTYEQYF.

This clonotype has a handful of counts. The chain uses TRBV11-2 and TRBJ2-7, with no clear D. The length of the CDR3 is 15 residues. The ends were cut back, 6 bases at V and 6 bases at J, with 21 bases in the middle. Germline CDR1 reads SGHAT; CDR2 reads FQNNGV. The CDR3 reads CASRPTNAENGEQYF. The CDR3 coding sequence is TGTGCCAGCAGACCTACCAACGCCGAGAACGGCGAGCAGTACTTC. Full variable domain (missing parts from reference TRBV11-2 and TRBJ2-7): EAGVAQSPRYKIIEKRQSVAFWCNPISGHATLYWYQQILGQGPKLLIQFQNNGVVDDSQLPKDRFSAERLKGVDSTLKIQPAKLEDSAVYLCASRPTNAENGEQYFGPGTRLTVT.

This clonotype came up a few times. The CDR3 nucleotides read TGTGCCACCAGCAGAGTGGAGCGGCAAGAGACCCAGTACTTC. Protein: CATSRVERQETQYF. The chain recombines TRBV15 with TRBJ2-5, with D perhaps matching TRBD2 (5 bases). The CDR3 has 14 amino acids. The germline V gene encodes CDR1 LNHNV and CDR2 YYDKDF (reference sequence). The V gene lost 1 base and the J gene lost 2 bases, with 8 bases spanning the gap.

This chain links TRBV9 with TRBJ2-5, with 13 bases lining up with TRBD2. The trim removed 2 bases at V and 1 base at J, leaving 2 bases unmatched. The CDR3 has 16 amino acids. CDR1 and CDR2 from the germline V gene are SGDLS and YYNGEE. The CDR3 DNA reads TGTGCCAGCAGCGTTGGGACTAGCGGGACCCAAGAGACCCAGTACTTC. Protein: CASSVGTSGTQETQYF.

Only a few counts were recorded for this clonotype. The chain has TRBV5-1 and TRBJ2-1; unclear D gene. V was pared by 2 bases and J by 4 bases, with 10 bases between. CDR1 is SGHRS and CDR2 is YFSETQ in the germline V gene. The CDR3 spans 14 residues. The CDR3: CASSLNGPYNEQFF. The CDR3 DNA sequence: TGCGCCAGCAGCTTAAACGGGCCGTACAATGAGCAGTTCTTC.

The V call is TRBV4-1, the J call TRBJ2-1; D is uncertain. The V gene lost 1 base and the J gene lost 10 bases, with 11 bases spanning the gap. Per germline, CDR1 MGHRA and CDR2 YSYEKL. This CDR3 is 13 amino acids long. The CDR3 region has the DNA TGCGCCAGCAGCCAAGCAGCCACGGCGGAGCAGTTCTTC. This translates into CASSQAATAEQFF.

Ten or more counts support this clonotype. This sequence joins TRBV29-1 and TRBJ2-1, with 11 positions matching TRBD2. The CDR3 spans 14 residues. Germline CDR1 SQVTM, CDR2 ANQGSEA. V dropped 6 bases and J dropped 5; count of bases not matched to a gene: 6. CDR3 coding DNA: TGCAGCGTCCTTCCGGGACTAGCGGACAATGAGCAGTTCTTC. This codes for CSVLPGLADNEQFF.

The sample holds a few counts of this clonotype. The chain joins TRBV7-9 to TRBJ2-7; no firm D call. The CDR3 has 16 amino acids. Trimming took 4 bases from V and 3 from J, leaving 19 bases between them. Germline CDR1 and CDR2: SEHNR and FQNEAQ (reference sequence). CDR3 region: CASSSRTELPYYEQYF. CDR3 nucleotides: TGTGCCAGCAGCTCCCGGACCGAGTTACCGTACTACGAGCAGTACTTC.

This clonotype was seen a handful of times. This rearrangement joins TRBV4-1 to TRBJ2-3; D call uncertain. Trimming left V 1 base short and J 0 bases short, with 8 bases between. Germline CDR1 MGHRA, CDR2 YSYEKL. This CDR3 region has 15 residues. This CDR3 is CASSQVSTSTDTQYF. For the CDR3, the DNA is TGCGCCAGCAGCCAAGTTTCGACTAGCACAGATACGCAGTATTTT.

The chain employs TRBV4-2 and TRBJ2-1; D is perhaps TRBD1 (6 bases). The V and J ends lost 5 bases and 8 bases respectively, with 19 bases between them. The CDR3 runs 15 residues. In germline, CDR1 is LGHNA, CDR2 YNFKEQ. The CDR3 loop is CASSSWDTERDEQFF. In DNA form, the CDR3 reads TGTGCCAGCAGCTCCTGGGACACGGAGAGGGATGAGCAGTTCTTC.

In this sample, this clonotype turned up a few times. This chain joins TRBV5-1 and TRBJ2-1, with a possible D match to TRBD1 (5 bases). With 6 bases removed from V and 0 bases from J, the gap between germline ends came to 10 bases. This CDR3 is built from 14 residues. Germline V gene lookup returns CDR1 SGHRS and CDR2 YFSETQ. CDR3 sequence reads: CASKSQGSYNEQFF. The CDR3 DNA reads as TGCGCCAGCAAATCTCAGGGCTCCTACAATGAGCAGTTCTTC.

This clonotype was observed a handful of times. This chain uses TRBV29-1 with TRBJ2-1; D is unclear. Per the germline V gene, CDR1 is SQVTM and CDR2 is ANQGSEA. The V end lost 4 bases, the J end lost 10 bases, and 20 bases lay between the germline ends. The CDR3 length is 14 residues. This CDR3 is CSVANLAPLEEQFF. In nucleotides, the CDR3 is TGCAGCGTTGCTAATCTGGCCCCCTTGGAAGAGCAGTTCTTC.

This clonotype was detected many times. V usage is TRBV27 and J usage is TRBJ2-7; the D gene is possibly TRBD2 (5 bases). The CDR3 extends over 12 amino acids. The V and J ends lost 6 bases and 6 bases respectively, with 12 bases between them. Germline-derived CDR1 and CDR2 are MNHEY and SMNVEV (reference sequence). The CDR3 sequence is CASSLAEGEQYF. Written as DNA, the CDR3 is TGTGCCAGCAGCCTAGCCGAGGGCGAGCAGTACTTC.

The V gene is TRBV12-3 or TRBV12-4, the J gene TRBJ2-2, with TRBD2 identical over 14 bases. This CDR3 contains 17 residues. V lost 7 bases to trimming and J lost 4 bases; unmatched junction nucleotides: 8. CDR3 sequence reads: CASKGTSGSPVTGELFF. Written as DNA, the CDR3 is TGTGCCAGCAAGGGGACTAGCGGGAGTCCTGTCACCGGGGAGCTGTTTTTT.

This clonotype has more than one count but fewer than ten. This CDR3 is CSVELPQNLRGNIQYF. The CDR3 DNA reads as TGCAGCGTTGAACTGCCCCAAAACCTCAGGGGAAACATTCAGTACTTC. V usage is TRBV29-1 and J usage is TRBJ2-4; tentatively, D is TRBD1 (6 bases). Germline CDR1 reads SQVTM; CDR2 reads ANQGSEA. V was clipped by 2 bases and J by 6 bases, with 20 bases between them. This CDR3 is built from 16 residues.

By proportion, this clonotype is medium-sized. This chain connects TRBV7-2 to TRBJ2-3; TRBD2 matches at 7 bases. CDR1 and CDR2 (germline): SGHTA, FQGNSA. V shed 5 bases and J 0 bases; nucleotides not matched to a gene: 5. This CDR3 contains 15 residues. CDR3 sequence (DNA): TGTGCCAGCAGCATCCTAGCGGAAAGCACAGATACGCAGTATTTT. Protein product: CASSILAESTDTQYF.

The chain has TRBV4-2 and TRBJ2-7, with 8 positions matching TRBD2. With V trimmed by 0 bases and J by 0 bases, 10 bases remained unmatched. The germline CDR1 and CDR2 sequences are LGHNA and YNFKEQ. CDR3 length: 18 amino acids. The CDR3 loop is CASSQDAQRETYSYEQYF. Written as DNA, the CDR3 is TGTGCCAGCAGCCAAGATGCCCAGCGGGAGACGTACTCCTACGAGCAGTACTTC.

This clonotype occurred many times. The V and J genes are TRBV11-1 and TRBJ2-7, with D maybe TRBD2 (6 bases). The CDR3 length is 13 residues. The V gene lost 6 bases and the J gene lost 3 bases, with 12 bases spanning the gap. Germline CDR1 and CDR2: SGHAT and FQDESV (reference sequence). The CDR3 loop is CASSGAGGYEQYF. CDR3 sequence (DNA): TGTGCCAGCAGTGGAGCCGGGGGCTACGAGCAGTACTTC.

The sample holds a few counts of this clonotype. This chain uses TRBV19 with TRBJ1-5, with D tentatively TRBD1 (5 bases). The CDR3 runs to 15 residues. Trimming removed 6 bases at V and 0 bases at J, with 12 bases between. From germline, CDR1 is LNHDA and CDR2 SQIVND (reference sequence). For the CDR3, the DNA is TGTGCCAGTAGCGAGACAGATTATAGCAATCAGCCCCAGCATTTT. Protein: CASSETDYSNQPQHF.

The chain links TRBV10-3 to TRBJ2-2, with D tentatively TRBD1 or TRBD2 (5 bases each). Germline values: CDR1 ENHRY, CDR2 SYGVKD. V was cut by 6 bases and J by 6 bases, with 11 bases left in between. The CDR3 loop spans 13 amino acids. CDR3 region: CAIRPGTPGELFF. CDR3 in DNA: TGTGCCATCAGGCCCGGGACCCCCGGGGAGCTGTTTTTT.

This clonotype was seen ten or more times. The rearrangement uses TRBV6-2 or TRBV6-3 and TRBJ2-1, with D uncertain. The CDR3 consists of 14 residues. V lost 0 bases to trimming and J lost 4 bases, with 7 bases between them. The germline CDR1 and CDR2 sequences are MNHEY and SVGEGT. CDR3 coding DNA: TGTGCCAGCAGTTACTCGGAAGGGTACAATGAGCAGTTCTTC. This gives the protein CASSYSEGYNEQFF.

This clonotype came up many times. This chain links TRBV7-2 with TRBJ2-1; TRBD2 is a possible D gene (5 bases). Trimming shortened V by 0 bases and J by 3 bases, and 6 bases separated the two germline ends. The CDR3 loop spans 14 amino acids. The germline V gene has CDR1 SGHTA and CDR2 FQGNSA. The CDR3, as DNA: TGTGCCAGCAGCTTAGCACTAGGCTACAATGAGCAGTTCTTC. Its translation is CASSLALGYNEQFF.

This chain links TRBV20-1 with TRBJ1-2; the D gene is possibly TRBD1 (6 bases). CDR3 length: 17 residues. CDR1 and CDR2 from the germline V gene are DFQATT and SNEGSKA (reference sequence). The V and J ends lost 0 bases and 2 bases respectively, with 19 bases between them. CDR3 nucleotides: TGCAGTGCTAGAGATCCGGAATTGACAGGCTTGAACTATGGCTACACCTTC. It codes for CSARDPELTGLNYGYTF.

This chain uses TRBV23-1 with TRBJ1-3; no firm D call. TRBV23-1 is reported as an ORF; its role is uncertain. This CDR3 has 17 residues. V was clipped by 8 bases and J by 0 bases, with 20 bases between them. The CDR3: CASHHRPGCTSGNTIYF. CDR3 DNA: TGCGCCAGCCATCATCGCCCTGGCTGTACCTCTGGAAACACCATATATTTT.

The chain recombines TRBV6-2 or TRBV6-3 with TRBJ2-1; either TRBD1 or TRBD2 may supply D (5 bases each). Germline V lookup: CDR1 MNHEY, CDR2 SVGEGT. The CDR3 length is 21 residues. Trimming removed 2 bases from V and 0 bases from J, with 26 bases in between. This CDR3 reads CASSYPGWGSAEKSSYNEQFF. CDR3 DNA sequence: TGTGCCAGCAGTTACCCGGGGTGGGGGTCGGCGGAGAAAAGCTCCTACAATGAGCAGTTCTTC.

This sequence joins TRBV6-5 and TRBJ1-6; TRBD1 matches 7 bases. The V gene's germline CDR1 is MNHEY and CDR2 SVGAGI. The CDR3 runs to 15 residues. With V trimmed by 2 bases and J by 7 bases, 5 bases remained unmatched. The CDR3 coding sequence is TGTGCCAGCAGTTACAGGGGGCAGAAAAATTCACCCCTCCACTTT. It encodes CASSYRGQKNSPLHF.

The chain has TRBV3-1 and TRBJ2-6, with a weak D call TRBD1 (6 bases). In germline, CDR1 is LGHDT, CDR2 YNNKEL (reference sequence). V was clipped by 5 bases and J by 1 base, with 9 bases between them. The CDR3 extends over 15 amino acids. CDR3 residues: CASSIQGSGANVLTF. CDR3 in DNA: TGTGCCAGCAGCATACAGGGATCTGGGGCCAACGTCCTGACTTTC.

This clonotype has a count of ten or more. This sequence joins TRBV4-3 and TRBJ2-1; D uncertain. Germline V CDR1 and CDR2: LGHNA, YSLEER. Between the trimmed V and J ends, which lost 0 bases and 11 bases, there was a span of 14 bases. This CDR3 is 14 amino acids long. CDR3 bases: TGCGCCAGCAGCCAAGATCGATCCGCAATGAAGCAGTTCTTC. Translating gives CASSQDRSAMKQFF.

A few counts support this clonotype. The CDR3 region has the DNA TGCGCCAGCAGCAATCTGGGGGTCTCCTACGAGCAGTACTTC. It yields the protein CASSNLGVSYEQYF. The chain carries TRBV5-1 and TRBJ2-7, with D perhaps matching TRBD1 or TRBD2 (5 bases each). The length of the CDR3 is 14 residues. Trimming shortened V by 4 bases and J by 0 bases, and 11 bases separated the two germline ends. Germline V gives CDR1 SGHRS, CDR2 YFSETQ.